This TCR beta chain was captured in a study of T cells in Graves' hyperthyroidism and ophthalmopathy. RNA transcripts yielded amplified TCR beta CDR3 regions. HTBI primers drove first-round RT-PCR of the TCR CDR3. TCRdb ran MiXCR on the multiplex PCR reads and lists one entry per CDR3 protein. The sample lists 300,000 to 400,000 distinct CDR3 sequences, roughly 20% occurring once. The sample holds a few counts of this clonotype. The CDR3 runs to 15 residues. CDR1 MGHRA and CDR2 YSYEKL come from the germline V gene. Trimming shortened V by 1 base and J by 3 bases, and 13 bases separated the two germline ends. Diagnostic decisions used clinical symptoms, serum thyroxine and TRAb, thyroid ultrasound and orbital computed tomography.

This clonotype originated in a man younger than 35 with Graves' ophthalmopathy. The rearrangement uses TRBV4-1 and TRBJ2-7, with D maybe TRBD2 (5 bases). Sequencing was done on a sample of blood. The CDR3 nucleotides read TGCGCCAGCAGCCAAGTACGGAAGGGAGTCTACGAGCAGTACTTC. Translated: CASSQVRKGVYEQYF.